A selection of T cell receptor beta chains follows, all from one sample in a study of T cell responses to AZD1222 COVID-19 vaccine. Sequencing used immunoSEQ multiplex PCR; TCRdb keeps in-frame clones, though not all of them. The table has around 140,000 clones, roughly 92% seen once. The sample consisted of peripheral blood, taken on day 0 of AZD1222 vaccination. These receptors came from an adult in good health. The CDR3 runs from the conserved cysteine through the conserved F or W. D genes are given only for firm matches. Some rows have no size entry. The others give once, few or many, or a class for an expanded clone.

>TRBJ1-5|TRBV7-9|-|-
TGTGCCAGCAGCGCCGGAGGGTCCAATCAGCCCCAGCATTTT
CASSAGGSNQPQHF
>TRBJ2-3|TRBV21-1|-|-
TGTGCCAGCAGCAATGGTACGGACCGACGACAGTCGAGAACGGCAAACATCTCCACAGATACGCAGTATTTT
CASSNGTDRRQSRTANISTDTQYF
>TRBJ1-4|TRBV7-6|TRBD1|few
TGTGCCAGCAGCTCGCGGACAGGGGGCCTTCCTTATGAAAAACTGTTTTTT
CASSSRTGGLPYEKLFF
>TRBJ1-1|TRBV20-1|-|-
TGCAGTGCTTCGGGCGATACTGAAGCTTTCTTT
CSASGDTEAFF
>TRBJ2-7|TRBV19|-|-
TGTGCCAGTAGTATGGGGACATCCTACGAGCAGTACTTC
CASSMGTSYEQYF
>TRBJ1-1|TRBV10-3|TRBD1|few
TGTGCCATCAGTGATGGAGACAGGGTTTCGGGGGCTTTCTTT
CAISDGDRVSGAFF
>TRBJ2-7|TRBV9|-|-
TGTGCCAGCAGCGTAGCCGGATTTTCATACGAGCAGTACTTC
CASSVAGFSYEQYF
>TRBJ1-2|TRBV19|TRBD1|-
TGTGCCAGTAGTATTATGGGAGGGGGCGAAGATGGCTACACCTTC
CASSIMGGGEDGYTF
>TRBJ2-1|TRBV4-1|TRBD2|-
TGCGCCAGCAGCCAACCTAGACTAGCGGGAGTATGGGAGCAGTTCTTC
CASSQPRLAGVWEQFF
>TRBJ1-5|TRBV27|-|-
TGTGCCAGCAGTCCTATCGGGAGCAATCAGCCCCAGCATTTT
CASSPIGSNQPQHF
>TRBJ1-6|TRBV27|TRBD1|-
TGTGCCAGCAGCCTCGGGACAGACAATAATTCACCCCTCCACTTT
CASSLGTDNNSPLHF
>TRBJ1-5|TRBV10-3|-|-
TGTGCCATCAGTGAGGAGGGAGGCGGGCAGCCCCAGCATTTT
CAISEEGGGQPQHF
>TRBJ2-3|TRBV19|-|-
TGTGCCAGTAGTATTGGTGCCCTGGAGAATACGCAGTATTTT
CASSIGALENTQYF
>TRBJ2-3|TRBV7-9|-|few
TGTGCCAGCAGCTTAGTAACTAGCACAGATACGCAGTATTTT
CASSLVTSTDTQYF
>TRBJ1-2|TRBV27|TRBD1|-
TGTGCCAGCAGTCCACTTAAGGTGACAGGGAATAATAACTATGGCTACACCTTC
CASSPLKVTGNNNYGYTF
>TRBJ2-1|TRBV27|TRBD2|-
TGTGCCAGCAGACCCGGGACTAGCGGGAGGCCCTACAATGAGCAGTTCTTC
CASRPGTSGRPYNEQFF
>TRBJ2-2|TRBV3-1/TRBV3-2|-|-
TGTGCCAGCAGCCCGAGGCCCTACCGAGACACCGGGGAGCTGTTTTTT
CASSPRPYRDTGELFF
>TRBJ2-5|TRBV5-1|TRBD1|-
TGCGCCAGCAGCCCGCAAGGGACAGGGATGGAGACCCAGTACTTC
CASSPQGTGMETQYF
>TRBJ2-3|TRBV6-5|TRBD2|-
TGTGCCAGCAGTAATAGCGGGAGCACAGATACGCAGTATTTT
CASSNSGSTDTQYF
>TRBJ2-1|TRBV28|-|-
TGTGCCAGCAGCCCCCCTAAGCAAAGGGGAAAATTCTCCTACAATGAGCAGTTCTTC
CASSPPKQRGKFSYNEQFF
>TRBJ2-7|TRBV27|TRBD1|-
TGTGCCAGCAGTTTCCCCACAGGGGATTACGAGCAGTACTTC
CASSFPTGDYEQYF
>TRBJ1-5|TRBV2|-|-
TGTGCCAGCAGTGAAGACTATTCCAGTCAGCCCCAGCATTTT
CASSEDYSSQPQHF
>TRBJ1-6|TRBV7-9|-|-
TGTGCCAGCAGCTTAAGGAGGGAGAGGGGGAATTCACCCCTCCACTTT
CASSLRRERGNSPLHF
>TRBJ2-3|TRBV28|TRBD2|-
TGTGCCAGCAGTTTTGGGGTCGCTAGCGGGCGGATATCAGATACGCAGTATTTT
CASSFGVASGRISDTQYF
>TRBJ2-2|TRBV10-3|TRBD1|-
TGTGCCACCTTCACAGGGGGGAACACCGGGGAGCTGTTTTTT
CATFTGGNTGELFF
>TRBJ1-5|TRBV6-5|TRBD1|once
TGTGCCAGCAGTACAGGGGGCGGGGATCAGCCCCAGCATTTT
CASSTGGGDQPQHF
>TRBJ1-2|TRBV5-5|-|few
TGTGCCAGCAGCATAGACGGATCTAACGGCTACACCTTC
CASSIDGSNGYTF
>TRBJ1-1|TRBV9|-|-
TGTGCCAGCAGCGTCGGACCCGCCCGGAGGACTGAAGCTTTCTTT
CASSVGPARRTEAFF
>TRBJ2-2|TRBV3-1/TRBV3-2|-|-
TGTGCCAGCAGCCAAGAATTAGTGGAAGGGTCCGGGGAGCTGTTTTTT
CASSQELVEGSGELFF
>TRBJ1-2|TRBV25-1|-|-
TGTGCCACCTCACTCCGGTCCTATGGCTACACCTTC
CATSLRSYGYTF
>TRBJ1-1|TRBV5-4|-|-
TGTGCCAGCAGCTCCGGTCCGAGGGATACTGAAGCTTTCTTT
CASSSGPRDTEAFF
>TRBJ1-1|TRBV28|TRBD1|few
TGTGCCAGCATACAGGGGGCCGGACTGGTGGCTGAAGCTTTCTTT
CASIQGAGLVAEAFF
>TRBJ1-2|TRBV11-3|-|-
TGTGCCAGCAGCCTTCGGCCTACAGGGAGCTATGGCTACACCTTC
CASSLRPTGSYGYTF
>TRBJ1-1|TRBV23-1|-|once
TGCGCCAGCAGTCAATCAGGGGTGCTGAACACTGAAGCTTTCTTT
CASSQSGVLNTEAFF
>TRBJ2-7|TRBV27|TRBD1|-
TGTGCCAGCAGGGGGACAGGCACACTCTCCTACGAGCAGTACTTC
CASRGTGTLSYEQYF
>TRBJ2-5|TRBV29-1|-|-
TGCAGCGTTGAATTAGGCAGAAGCCCAAGTCAGTACTTC
CSVELGRSPSQYF
>TRBJ1-2|TRBV5-4|-|-
TGTGCCAGCAGCTTCACAGGGCCCTATGGCTACACCTTC
CASSFTGPYGYTF
>TRBJ2-7|TRBV29-1|TRBD1|-
TGCAGCGCCGGGACAGGGTGGGCCTACGAGCAGTACTTC
CSAGTGWAYEQYF
>TRBJ2-1|TRBV13|TRBD2|-
TGTGCCAGCAGAAAGACTAGCGGGAGGAATGAGCAGTTCTTC
CASRKTSGRNEQFF
>TRBJ1-4|TRBV7-9|TRBD1|-
TGTGCCAGCAGCTTAGCTACAGGGGCAACTAATGAAAAACTGTTTTTT
CASSLATGATNEKLFF
>TRBJ2-7|TRBV9|TRBD2|-
TGTGCCAGCAGCGTAGGGACTAGCGGGAGTGACGAGCAGTACTTC
CASSVGTSGSDEQYF
>TRBJ2-2|TRBV7-7|-|-
TGTGCCAGCAGCTTACGGGGGTACACCGGGGAGCTGTTTTTT
CASSLRGYTGELFF
>TRBJ2-7|TRBV10-1|-|many
TGCGCCAGCAGTAATAGCTACGAGCAGTACTTC
CASSNSYEQYF
>TRBJ2-1|TRBV30|-|-
TGTGCCTGGAGTGTCCTCGACTACAATGAGCAGTTCTTC
CAWSVLDYNEQFF
>TRBJ2-5|TRBV30|TRBD1|-
TGTGCCTGGACCCCCCGGGACAGGGGAGAGACCCAGTACTTC
CAWTPRDRGETQYF
>TRBJ1-6|TRBV25-1|-|-
TGTGCCAGCAGTGAATTAAATTTCAGCTCCTATAATTCACCCCTCCACTTT
CASSELNFSSYNSPLHF
>TRBJ2-5|TRBV5-1|-|-
TGCGCCAGCAGCTCGGCCCCGGCGGGACAAGAGACCCAGTACTTC
CASSSAPAGQETQYF
>TRBJ2-1|TRBV7-3|-|-
TGTGCCAGCAGTTCTCCGGGACTGAGTTTGTTCTTC
CASSSPGLSLFF
>TRBJ2-3|TRBV27|-|-
TGTGCCAGCAGTTTAAGGGCCCAAGACACCGGAGGCACAGATACGCAGTATTTT
CASSLRAQDTGGTDTQYF
>TRBJ1-2|TRBV19|-|-
TGTGCCAGTAGTATGGCCGGAACAGCCTATGGCTACACCTTC
CASSMAGTAYGYTF
>TRBJ2-7|TRBV4-1|-|-
TGCGCCAGCAGCCTGATCAGTAGCTCCTACGAGCAGTACTTC
CASSLISSSYEQYF
>TRBJ2-5|TRBV6-5|-|-
TGTGCCAGCAACCCAAGGGGCTTAAGCGAGACCCAGTACTTC
CASNPRGLSETQYF
>TRBJ2-7|TRBV27|TRBD1|-
TGTGCCAGCAGTTTCACCGGACAGGGGTACGAGCAGTACTTC
CASSFTGQGYEQYF